This T cell receptor beta chain came from a study of T-cell memory formation after mild COVID-19 (dated by TCRdb to about 2021). Background for the entire study: TCR sequence clusters from the two donors were largely donor specific. In two donors, T-cell clones that expanded and contracted after mild COVID-19 were followed by sequencing TCRalpha and TCRbeta repertoires longitudinally. The cohort was made up of two young adult volunteers, one female and one male, who were previously healthy. The research as a whole found: Contracting CD4+ clones were located mainly in the CM and EM memory subsets, whereas CD8+ clones were found to be enriched in EMRA. SARS-CoV-2 specificity of the second-wave clones peaking on day 37 was not confirmed. From day 15 to 85, contracting clones showed balanced CD4/CD8 phenotypes, whereas a second wave of clones that expanded from day 15 to 37 leaned towards CD4+. The detection of some responding clones in pre-infection memory suggests that pre-existing cross-reactive memory T cells joined the SARS-CoV-2 response. The study covered only a couple of mild cases, and larger cohorts including severe cases with pre-infection samples were considered necessary.

PBMCs were isolated by Ficoll-Paque density gradient centrifugation. The CDR3 has 12 amino acids, counting the end cysteine and phenylalanine. Solely the CDR3 DNA is kept, with 36 bases framed from the first base. The germline V gene gives CDR1 as SGHRS and CDR2 as YFSETQ. Between the V and J ends, shortened by 4 bases and 5 bases respectively, the junction contains 8 bases. A word on this clonotype: No cognate antigen has been identified for it. Per-nucleotide qualities are absent, and no much larger clonotype sits a single base away.

This sample was sequenced with an Illumina NovaSeq 6000. TCRalpha and TCRbeta cDNA libraries were built by 5'RACE with constant-segment primers, adding sample barcodes and unique molecular identifiers. RNA was extracted from every sample with Trizol reagent. Libraries were amplified in two PCR steps, with a second sample barcode and Illumina TruSeq adapters added in the second step. The libraries were sequenced on an Illumina NovaSeq using 2 x 150 bp paired-end reads. The original pipeline was this. Reads were demultiplexed and collapsed into UMI-guided consensus sequences with migec v1.2.7. Using mixcr v2.1.11, UMI consensuses were aligned to TRA and TRB V and J templates and then assembled into clonotypes. Expanded or contracted clonotypes were those called significant by both edgeR and NoisET, with noise models trained on biological replicates. For edgeR calls, a false discovery rate-adjusted p below 0.01 and a log2 fold-change threshold of 1 were applied. As an exploratory analysis of dynamics, max-normalized trajectories of the 1000 most abundant clonotypes were examined by PCA with hierarchical clustering. Each responding clone was given a CD4 or CD8 phenotype based on the CD4+ and CD8+ repertoires, which had been sequenced separately. TCRdb ran its own pipeline on the public reads, namely fastp trimming at Q25 and MiXCR clone calling, and kept in-frame beta chains. Identical CDR3 protein sequences are pooled into one entry, listed with their most common genes and DNA. What appears here as the V and J calls and clone size reflects TCRdb's work, not the paper's. The sample table contains about 310,000 distinct CDR3 sequences; only one count was recorded for approximately 19% of them. The ten biggest clones cover more than 20% of the sample.

Sample: PBMCs or a T cell subset sorted from them (not recorded which). Rearrangement joined TRBV5-1 to TRBJ2-3, with a weak D call of TRBD1 (5 bases match). This clonotype originated in a young man who had mild COVID-19 (a few samples of this study predate the infection). The sample titles of this study are shuffled in the database, so cell type and time point are left out; the donor was told from shared clones. The base sequence is TGCGCCAGCAGCATGGGGCAAGATACGCAGTATTTT. It encodes CASSMGQDTQYF.